Listed below are T cell receptor beta chains from one sample, sequenced in a study of blood T cell repertoires in COVID-19. Only in-frame clones appear in the TCRdb table, and some are missing; sequencing was by immunoSEQ multiplex PCR. The table shows some 250,000 clones, with approximately 90% occurring only once. The specimen was PBMCs or T cells enriched from blood (not recorded which). The receptors were gathered from a man in his late teens or twenties who had recovered from COVID-19. Both conserved end residues are part of each CDR3. Fields, in order: clone size, V gene, CDR3 length, J gene, D gene, CDR3 protein, CDR3 DNA. D genes are given only for firm matches. Size is omitted from some rows. Given values are once, few, many or a class for expanded clones.

.	TRBV4-1	15	TRBJ2-5	.	CASSQERRVEETQYF	TGCGCCAGCAGCCAAGAGCGCAGGGTAGAAGAGACCCAGTACTTC
.	TRBV7-9	17	TRBJ2-5	.	CASSRTRGAGKGETQYF	TGTGCCAGCAGCCGGACCCGCGGGGCAGGGAAAGGGGAGACCCAGTACTTC
.	TRBV27	15	TRBJ2-7	TRBD2	CASSWYSGSSYEQYF	TGTGCCAGCAGTTGGTATAGCGGGAGCTCCTACGAGCAGTACTTC
.	TRBV19	14	TRBJ1-5	.	CASSIGPENQPQHF	TGTGCCAGTAGTATAGGGCCAGAAAATCAGCCCCAGCATTTT
.	TRBV5-1	14	TRBJ1-1	.	CASSFTGSYTEAFF	TGCGCCAGCAGCTTCACAGGGTCCTACACTGAAGCTTTCTTT
.	TRBV9	16	TRBJ2-1	TRBD2	CASSVGAGGPYNEQFF	TGTGCCAGCAGCGTAGGGGCGGGAGGGCCTTACAATGAGCAGTTCTTC
once	TRBV5-1	14	TRBJ2-7	TRBD1	CASSLGTGYREQYF	TGCGCCAGCAGCTTGGGGACAGGGTATCGCGAGCAGTACTTC
.	TRBV27	15	TRBJ1-4	TRBD1	CASRTGGATNEKLFF	TGTGCCAGCCGGACAGGGGGAGCAACTAATGAAAAACTGTTTTTT
.	TRBV30	16	TRBJ1-2	.	CAWRVLRQGLYYGYTF	TGTGCCTGGAGGGTCCTTAGGCAGGGATTGTACTATGGCTACACCTTC
.	TRBV2	13	TRBJ1-1	.	CASSEADDREAFF	TGTGCCAGCAGTGAAGCGGACGACAGGGAAGCTTTCTTT
.	TRBV2	13	TRBJ1-1	TRBD1	CASSGTGDTEAFF	TGTGCCAGCAGTGGGACAGGGGACACTGAAGCTTTCTTT
.	TRBV7-9	16	TRBJ2-3	TRBD2	CASGLPGTSGTDTQYF	TGTGCCAGCGGTCTCCCCGGGACTAGCGGCACAGATACGCAGTATTTT
.	TRBV7-9	15	TRBJ2-7	TRBD1	CASSSGQGVWDEQYF	TGTGCCAGCAGCTCGGGACAGGGAGTTTGGGACGAGCAGTACTTC
.	TRBV18	15	TRBJ2-2	.	CASSPPGGNTGELFF	TGTGCCAGCTCACCACCGGGGGGGAACACCGGGGAGCTGTTTTTT
.	TRBV30	12	TRBJ1-2	TRBD1	CAWSAQGDGYTF	TGTGCCTGGAGTGCACAGGGGGATGGCTACACCTTC
.	TRBV12-5	14	TRBJ2-7	TRBD1	CASGFDRGLYEQYF	TGTGCTAGTGGTTTCGACAGGGGGCTGTACGAGCAGTACTTC
.	TRBV30	13	TRBJ1-2	TRBD1	CAWSMGTGNGYTF	TGTGCCTGGAGCATGGGGACAGGGAATGGCTACACCTTC
.	TRBV7-3	16	TRBJ2-1	TRBD2	CASSLIPSGMDNEQFF	TGTGCCAGCAGCTTAATACCTAGCGGGATGGACAATGAGCAGTTCTTC
.	TRBV11-2	15	TRBJ2-1	TRBD2	CASSNGLAAYNEQFF	TGTGCCAGCAGTAACGGACTAGCGGCCTACAATGAGCAGTTCTTC
.	TRBV12-3/TRBV12-4	12	TRBJ2-7	.	CASSPCRDEQYF	TGTGCCAGCAGTCCCTGCCGGGACGAGCAGTACTTC
.	TRBV7-2	13	TRBJ1-2	.	CASSLQGNYGYTF	TGTGCCAGCAGCTTACAGGGGAACTATGGCTACACCTTC
few	TRBV2	14	TRBJ1-1	.	CASSSLTGGTEAFF	TGTGCCAGCAGTTCTCTTACCGGGGGCACTGAAGCTTTCTTT
.	TRBV19	14	TRBJ1-2	TRBD1	CASSILGQGYGYTF	TGTGCCAGTAGTATCCTTGGACAGGGCTATGGCTACACCTTC
.	TRBV19	15	TRBJ1-6	TRBD1	CASSSDRGRGSPLHF	TGTGCCAGTAGTTCTGACAGGGGGCGCGGTTCACCCCTCCACTTT
many	TRBV7-9	14	TRBJ1-3	.	CASSPGHSGNTIYF	TGTGCCAGCAGCCCGGGACACTCTGGAAACACCATATATTTT
.	TRBV12-3/TRBV12-4	12	TRBJ2-4	TRBD1	CASSRDRNIQYF	TGTGCCAGCAGCAGGGACAGAAACATTCAGTACTTC
.	TRBV7-2	15	TRBJ2-1	TRBD2	CASSSGGTGYNEQFF	TGTGCCAGCAGCTCCGGGGGGACTGGGTACAATGAGCAGTTCTTC
.	TRBV11-3	13	TRBJ2-5	.	CASSPPRSQTQYF	TGTGCCAGCAGCCCGCCGAGGTCGCAGACCCAGTACTTC
.	TRBV7-9	15	TRBJ1-4	.	CASSVDRFQNEKLFF	TGTGCCAGCAGCGTAGACAGGTTTCAGAATGAAAAACTGTTTTTT
.	TRBV19	13	TRBJ2-2	.	CASGGPNTGELFF	TGTGCCAGTGGAGGGCCGAACACCGGGGAGCTGTTTTTT
.	TRBV28	19	TRBJ2-1	TRBD2	CASRPSPGTSGRTDNEQFF	TGTGCCAGCAGGCCGAGTCCCGGGACTAGCGGGAGAACCGACAATGAGCAGTTCTTC
.	TRBV18	14	TRBJ2-7	.	CASSPSDSSYEQYF	TGTGCCAGCTCACCGAGTGACAGCTCCTACGAGCAGTACTTC
many	TRBV6-4	16	TRBJ2-3	TRBD1	CASSDSETGGTDTQYF	TGTGCCAGCAGTGACTCTGAGACAGGGGGCACAGATACGCAGTATTTT
.	TRBV3-1/TRBV3-2	14	TRBJ1-1	.	CASSARDRNTEAFF	TGTGCCAGCAGCGCCCGAGACAGGAACACTGAAGCTTTCTTT
.	TRBV29-1	13	TRBJ2-7	.	CSVLKFSPDEQYF	TGCAGCGTTTTAAAGTTTAGTCCGGACGAGCAGTACTTC
.	TRBV27	15	TRBJ2-3	.	CASSIRRSSTDTQYF	TGTGCCAGCAGTATCCGGAGGTCGAGCACAGATACGCAGTATTTT
.	TRBV5-1	16	TRBJ2-7	TRBD1	CASSWGTTGESYEQYF	TGCGCCAGCAGCTGGGGAACGACAGGGGAGTCCTACGAGCAGTACTTC
.	TRBV5-1	14	TRBJ1-6	TRBD1	CASRDRAGNSPLHF	TGCGCCAGCAGGGACAGGGCCGGGAATTCACCCCTCCACTTT
.	TRBV4-2	15	TRBJ2-1	TRBD2	CASSQGGLAGGRGFF	TGTGCCAGCAGCCAAGGCGGACTAGCGGGAGGGCGCGGGTTCTTC
.	TRBV9	16	TRBJ2-3	TRBD2	CASSVLADLSTDTQYF	TGTGCCAGCAGCGTCCTAGCGGACCTTAGCACAGATACGCAGTATTTT